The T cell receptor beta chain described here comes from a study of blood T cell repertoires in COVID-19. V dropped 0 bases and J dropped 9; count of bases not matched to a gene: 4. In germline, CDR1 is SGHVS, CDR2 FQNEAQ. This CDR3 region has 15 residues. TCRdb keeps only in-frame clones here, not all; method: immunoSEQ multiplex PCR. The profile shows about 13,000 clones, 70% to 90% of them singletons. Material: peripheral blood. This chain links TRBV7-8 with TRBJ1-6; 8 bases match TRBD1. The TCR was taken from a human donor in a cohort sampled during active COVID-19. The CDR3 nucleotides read TGTGCCAGCAGCTTAGCCAGGGGGCGGAGTTCACCCCTCCACTTT. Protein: CASSLARGRSSPLHF.